The next 20 T cell receptor beta chains were all read from a single sample in a study of Ad26.COV2.S vaccination and SARS-CoV-2 variants. The treatment was: about 20 received Ad26.COV2.S at low or high dose, single or two shots; 5 received placebo; per-sample allocation not given. Sample collection was performed on day 63 after the first vaccine or placebo injection. Some clones are missing from TCRdb's copy, which holds only in-frame ones; the method was immunoSEQ multiplex PCR. The sample contains hundreds of thousands of clones, 83% of which appear only once. The sample in question was peripheral blood, obtained in a trial of Ad26.COV2.S vaccine versus placebo. The receptors derive from a person between 18 and 65 years old who received the Ad26.COV2.S COVID-19 vaccine or a placebo.

In this sample, this clone turned up once. The chain couples TRBV6-5 to TRBJ2-3; possibly TRBD1 or TRBD2 for D (5 bases each). The germline CDR1 and CDR2 sequences are MNHEY and SVGAGI. The CDR3 totals 15 residues. Trimming took off 0 bases at V and 5 bases at J, with 12 bases between the two ends. The CDR3 here is CASSYSRDQGDTQYF. DNA of the CDR3: TGTGCCAGCAGTTACTCAAGGGACCAGGGAGATACGCAGTATTTT.

CDR3 amino acids: CASIPLDTQIGGQFF. CDR3 sequence (DNA): TGTGCCAGCATCCCGTTGGATACCCAGATAGGGGGGCAGTTCTTC. The gene calls are TRBV6-5 and TRBJ2-1, with a possible D match to TRBD1 (6 bases). The CDR3 totals 15 residues. V lost 7 bases and J lost 12, with 25 bases in between. Germline V gene sequence: CDR1 MNHEY, CDR2 SVGAGI.

The genes are TRBV29-1 and TRBJ1-2; a weak D match, TRBD1 (5 bases). The CDR3 is made up of 13 amino acids. V lost 4 bases to trimming and J lost 8 bases, with 17 bases between them. Germline loops: CDR1 SQVTM, CDR2 ANQGSEA. This CDR3 reads CSVVTPGPWGYTF. In DNA form, the CDR3 reads TGCAGCGTTGTGACGCCAGGGCCTTGGGGCTACACCTTC.

The rearrangement links TRBV28 to TRBJ1-2, with TRBD1 as a possible D gene (5 bases). The V gene's germline CDR1 is MDHEN and CDR2 SYDVKM. The V gene lost 4 bases and the J gene lost 5 bases, with 8 bases spanning the gap. The CDR3 loop spans 12 amino acids. The CDR3: CASSSGGYGYTF. Here the CDR3 DNA reads TGTGCCAGCAGTTCCGGGGGTTATGGCTACACCTTC.

V gene TRBV7-9 combines with J gene TRBJ1-5; tentative D call: TRBD1 (5 bases). This CDR3 comprises 13 residues. V was pared by 5 bases and J by 1 base, with 6 bases between. Per the germline V gene, CDR1 is SEHNR and CDR2 is FQNEAQ (reference sequence). The CDR3 spells CASSGASNQPQHF. The CDR3 bases are TGTGCCAGCAGCGGGGCGAGCAATCAGCCCCAGCATTTT.

This clone was seen a single time. The chain uses TRBV7-8 and TRBJ1-6; perhaps TRBD1 as D (5 bases). The CDR3 spans 16 residues. The V end was cut by 2 bases, the J end by 0 bases, with 8 bases between. CDR1 SGHVS and CDR2 FQNEAQ come from the germline V gene. CDR3 nucleotide sequence: TGTGCCAGCAGCTTACAGGGAAGCTCCTATAATTCACCCCTCCACTTT. It codes for CASSLQGSSYNSPLHF.

This CDR3 reads CASSVGHDGSSPLHF. The CDR3, as DNA: TGTGCCAGCAGCGTAGGGCACGACGGGTCTTCACCCCTCCACTTT. This sequence joins TRBV9 and TRBJ1-6, with D unresolved. V lost 0 bases and J 9 bases, leaving 13 bases between the germline ends. Germline V gene lookup returns CDR1 SGDLS and CDR2 YYNGEE. This CDR3 has 15 residues.

This clone has a single count. The chain links TRBV6-5 to TRBJ2-7, with TRBD1 matching 10 bases. CDR1 is MNHEY and CDR2 is SVGAGI in the germline V gene. The CDR3 runs to 13 residues. V shed 10 bases and J 6 bases; nucleotides not matched to a gene: 9. CDR3 bases: TGTGCCACCGGACAGGGGGGCATCTCCGAGCAGTACTTC. Its translation is CATGQGGISEQYF.

This chain links TRBV7-9 with TRBJ2-5; 9 bases fit TRBD2. Trimming took 8 bases from V and 5 from J; bases not matched to a gene: 6. The CDR3 sequence is 13 residues long. Looked up from germline, CDR1 is SEHNR and CDR2 is FQNEAQ (reference sequence). The CDR3 loop reads CASSTSGGETQYF. CDR3 DNA sequence: TGTGCCAGCTCGACTAGCGGAGGGGAGACCCAGTACTTC.

This clone was counted once. The chain employs TRBV19 and TRBJ1-2; D is undetermined. The CDR3 is 12 amino acids. The V and J ends lost 3 bases and 5 bases respectively, with 7 bases between them. Per germline, CDR1 LNHDA and CDR2 SQIVND (reference sequence). The CDR3 DNA sequence: TGTGCCAGTAGTATGGAGGCATATGGCTACACCTTC. It encodes CASSMEAYGYTF.

This chain joins TRBV5-1 and TRBJ2-5; TRBD2 matches 10 bases. CDR3 size: 16 residues. J was trimmed by 4 bases and V by 0 bases; bases with no gene match: 6. Germline V gene lookup returns CDR1 SGHRS and CDR2 YFSETQ. CDR3 in DNA: TGCGCCAGCAGCTTGGGCGCTAGCGGGAGTGGAGAGACCCAGTACTTC. Amino acids: CASSLGASGSGETQYF. Full variable domain (missing parts from reference TRBV5-1 and TRBJ2-5): KAGVTQTPRYLIKTRGQQVTLSCSPISGHRSVSWYQQTPGQGLQFLFEYFSETQRNKGNFPGRFSGRQFSNSRSEMNVSTLELGDSALYLCASSLGASGSGETQYFGPGTRLLVL.

The chain joins TRBV7-9 to TRBJ2-2, with 8 bases lining up with TRBD1. The CDR3 covers 18 residues. V shed 6 bases and J 3 bases; nucleotides not matched to a gene: 15. The germline gives CDR1 SEHNR, CDR2 FQNEAQ (reference sequence). The CDR3 reads CASRTTTGGRWDTGELFF. CDR3 DNA: TGTGCCAGCAGAACTACCACAGGGGGACGATGGGACACCGGGGAGCTGTTTTTT. The full variable domain, in which reference TRBV7-9 and TRBJ2-2 provide the parts outside the CDR3, is DTGVSQNPRHKITKRGQNVTFRCDPISEHNRLYWYRQTLGQGPEFLTYFQNEAQLEKSRLLSDRFSAERPKGSFSTLEIQRTEQGDSAMYLCASRTTTGGRWDTGELFFGEGSRLTVL.

This chain connects TRBV20-1 to TRBJ2-7; D is uncertain. The CDR3 spans 14 residues. Trimming stripped 3 bases from V and 2 bases from J, with 14 bases between. CDR1 DFQATT and CDR2 SNEGSKA come from the germline V gene (reference sequence). CDR3 in DNA: TGCAGTGCTAGTCTTGCTGTGAAGACCTACGAGCAGTACTTC. Amino acid sequence: CSASLAVKTYEQYF.

This clone was recorded only once. The V gene is TRBV28, the J gene TRBJ1-1; a possible D gene is TRBD1 (5 bases). The CDR3 is 13 residues long. In germline, CDR1 is MDHEN, CDR2 SYDVKM. V was trimmed by 7 bases and J by 5 bases, leaving 14 bases between them. The chain's CDR3 is CASTPGGRTEAFF. Here the CDR3 DNA reads TGTGCCAGCACACCGGGGGGGAGGACTGAAGCTTTCTTT.

The rearrangement uses TRBV6-1 and TRBJ2-7; a possible D gene is TRBD2 (5 bases). CDR1 is MNHNS and CDR2 is SASEGT in the germline V gene. Trimming removed 3 bases from V and 7 bases from J, with 19 bases in between. CDR3 length: 15 residues. The CDR3 region has the DNA TGTGCCAGCAGTGATCCCCGAACACCCGGGGAGGAGCAGTACTTC. Protein sequence: CASSDPRTPGEEQYF.

The chain combines TRBV4-1 with TRBJ2-7; possible D gene TRBD2, 5 bases. From germline, CDR1 is MGHRA and CDR2 YSYEKL. Trimming took off 1 base at V and 4 bases at J, with 11 bases between the two ends. This CDR3 comprises 14 residues. As DNA, the CDR3 is TGCGCCAGCAGCCAAGTGTCGTCGGGATACGAGCAGTACTTC. Amino acid sequence: CASSQVSSGYEQYF.

V usage is TRBV28 and J usage is TRBJ2-7; D may correspond to TRBD1 or TRBD2 (6 bases each). Per germline, CDR1 MDHEN and CDR2 SYDVKM. This CDR3 is 18 amino acids long. V lost 1 base and J 0 bases, leaving 19 bases between the germline ends. CDR3 DNA sequence: TGTGCCAGCAGTTTATCAGTCGGAGGGGGTCCTAGCTCCTACGAGCAGTACTTC. Its protein is CASSLSVGGGPSSYEQYF. The entire variable domain, with the rest obtained from reference TRBV28 and TRBJ2-7, is as follows: DVKVTQSSRYLVKRTGEKVFLECVQDMDHENMFWYRQDPGLGLRLIYFSYDVKMKEKGDIPEGYSVSREKKERFSLILESASTNQTSMYLCASSLSVGGGPSSYEQYFGPGTRLTVT.

Comment on this clone: This specimen includes other DNA sequences encoding the same CDR3. V and J are TRBV6-5 and TRBJ1-5; D is undetermined. The germline V gene has CDR1 MNHEY and CDR2 SVGAGI. This CDR3 spans 13 amino acids. V lost 2 bases and J 4 bases, leaving 6 bases between the germline ends. The CDR3 DNA sequence: TGTGCCAGCAGTTACGGCGCTAATCAGCCCCAGCATTTT. Its translation is CASSYGANQPQHF.

The chain combines TRBV7-3 with TRBJ2-1; 8 bases map to TRBD2. Trimming cost V 1 base and J 1 base; bases outside gene matches: 6. In germline, CDR1 is SGHTA, CDR2 FQGTGA. This CDR3 region has 17 residues. CDR3 bases: TGTGCCAGCAGCTTAATCTTCTCGGGAGGGTCCTACAATGAGCAGTTCTTC. This encodes CASSLIFSGGSYNEQFF.

This chain uses TRBV10-3 with TRBJ2-2; 11 nucleotides align to TRBD2. Per germline, CDR1 ENHRY and CDR2 SYGVKD. Trimming at V came to 3 bases and at J to 4 bases, leaving 10 bases not matched to a gene. This CDR3 comprises 18 residues. For the CDR3, the DNA is TGTGCCATCAGTGAAGGCCCTGCACTAGCGGGAGCCACCGGGGAGCTGTTTTTT. Residues: CAISEGPALAGATGELFF.